This TCR beta chain came from a study of Ad26.COV2.S vaccination and SARS-CoV-2 variants. Study as a whole: Intramuscularly, Ad26.COV2.S was given either once or twice, 56 days apart.

Measured with immunoSEQ multiplex PCR; TCRdb has only the in-frame clones, and not every one. Among 300,000 to 400,000 clones listed, roughly 90% were seen once. Overall study findings and caveats: Vaccinees reportedly had broad spike-specific CD8+ and CD4+ T cell responses. There was a possibility that the TCR breadth and depth analyses underestimated total T cell responses.

Germline CDR1 PRHDT, CDR2 FYEKMQ (reference sequence). The CDR3 covers 15 residues. The V end lost 2 bases, the J end lost 5 bases, and 13 bases lay between the germline ends. In the case of this clone: Antigen: not known.

Sample treatment: about 20 received Ad26.COV2.S at low or high dose, single or two shots; a few received placebo; per-sample allocation not given. Day 63 after the first injection of vaccine or placebo was the sampling time. A Boston donor was an adult aged 18-55 years. The TCR was taken from a person aged 18-60 years who received the Ad26.COV2.S COVID-19 vaccine or a placebo. This rearrangement joins TRBV13 to TRBJ2-1, with TRBD2 as a possible D gene (6 bases). The material sequenced was peripheral blood, taken in a trial of Ad26.COV2.S vaccine versus placebo. The CDR3 here is CASSLRAGLHNEQFF. As DNA, the CDR3 is TGTGCCAGCAGCTTAAGAGCGGGCCTACACAATGAGCAGTTCTTC.